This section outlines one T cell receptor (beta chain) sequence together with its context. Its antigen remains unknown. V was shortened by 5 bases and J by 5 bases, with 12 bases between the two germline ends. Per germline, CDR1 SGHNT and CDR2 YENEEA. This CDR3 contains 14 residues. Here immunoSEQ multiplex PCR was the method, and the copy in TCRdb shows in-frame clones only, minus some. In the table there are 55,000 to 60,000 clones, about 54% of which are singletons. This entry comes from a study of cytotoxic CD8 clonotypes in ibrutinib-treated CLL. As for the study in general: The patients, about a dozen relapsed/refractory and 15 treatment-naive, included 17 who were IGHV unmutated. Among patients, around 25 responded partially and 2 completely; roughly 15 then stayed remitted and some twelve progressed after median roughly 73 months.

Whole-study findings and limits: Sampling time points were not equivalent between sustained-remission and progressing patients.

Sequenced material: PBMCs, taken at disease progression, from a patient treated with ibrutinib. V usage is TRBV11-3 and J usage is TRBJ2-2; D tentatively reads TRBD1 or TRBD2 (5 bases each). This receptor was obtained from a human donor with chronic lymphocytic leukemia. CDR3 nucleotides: TGTGCCAGCAGCCGAGGGACGAGGACCGGGGAGCTGTTTTTT. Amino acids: CASSRGTRTGELFF.